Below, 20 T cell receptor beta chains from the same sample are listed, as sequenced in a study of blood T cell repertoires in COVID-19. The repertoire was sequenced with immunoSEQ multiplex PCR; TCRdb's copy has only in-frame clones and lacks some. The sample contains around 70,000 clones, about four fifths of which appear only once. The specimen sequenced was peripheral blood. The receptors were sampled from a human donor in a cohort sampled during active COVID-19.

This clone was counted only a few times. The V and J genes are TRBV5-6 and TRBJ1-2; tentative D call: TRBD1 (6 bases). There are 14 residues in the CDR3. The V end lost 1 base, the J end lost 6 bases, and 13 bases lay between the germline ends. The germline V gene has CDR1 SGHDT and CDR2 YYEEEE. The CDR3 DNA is TGTGCCAGCAGCTTGATAACAGGGCGGAATGGCTACACCTTC. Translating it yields CASSLITGRNGYTF.

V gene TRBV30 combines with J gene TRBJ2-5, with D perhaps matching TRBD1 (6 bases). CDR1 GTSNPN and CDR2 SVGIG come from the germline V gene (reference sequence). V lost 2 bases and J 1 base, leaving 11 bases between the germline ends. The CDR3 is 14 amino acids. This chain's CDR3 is CAWSSTGSQETQYF. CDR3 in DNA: TGTGCCTGGAGTTCGACAGGAAGCCAAGAGACCCAGTACTTC.

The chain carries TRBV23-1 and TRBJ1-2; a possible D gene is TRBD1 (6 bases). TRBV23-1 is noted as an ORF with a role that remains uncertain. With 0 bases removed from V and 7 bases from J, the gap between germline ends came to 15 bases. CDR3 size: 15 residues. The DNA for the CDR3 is TGCGCCAGCAGTCAATCGGAGATGCAGGGGCCTGGCTACACCTTC. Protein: CASSQSEMQGPGYTF.

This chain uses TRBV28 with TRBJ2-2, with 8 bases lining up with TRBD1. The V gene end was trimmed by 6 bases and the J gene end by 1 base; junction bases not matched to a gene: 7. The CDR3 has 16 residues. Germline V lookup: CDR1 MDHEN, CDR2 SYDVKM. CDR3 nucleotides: TGTGCCAGCAGAAAATCCGGGACAGGGAACACCGGGGAGCTGTTTTTT. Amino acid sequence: CASRKSGTGNTGELFF.

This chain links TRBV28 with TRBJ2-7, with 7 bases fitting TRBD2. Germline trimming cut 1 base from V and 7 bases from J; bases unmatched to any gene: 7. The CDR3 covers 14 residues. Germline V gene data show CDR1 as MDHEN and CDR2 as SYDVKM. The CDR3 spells CASSLFAGAGEQYF. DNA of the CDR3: TGTGCCAGCAGTTTATTTGCGGGAGCCGGAGAGCAGTACTTC. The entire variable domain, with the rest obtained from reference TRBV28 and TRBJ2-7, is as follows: DVKVTQSSRYLVKRTGEKVFLECVQDMDHENMFWYRQDPGLGLRLIYFSYDVKMKEKGDIPEGYSVSREKKERFSLILESASTNQTSMYLCASSLFAGAGEQYFGPGTRLTVT.

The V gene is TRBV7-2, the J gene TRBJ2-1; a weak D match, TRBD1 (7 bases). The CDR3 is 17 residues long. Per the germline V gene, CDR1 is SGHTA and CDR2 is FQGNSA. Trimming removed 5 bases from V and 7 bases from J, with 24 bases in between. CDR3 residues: CASSPGAGQGGRNEQFF. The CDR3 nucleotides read TGTGCCAGCAGCCCTGGTGCTGGGCAGGGGGGTCGAAATGAGCAGTTCTTC.

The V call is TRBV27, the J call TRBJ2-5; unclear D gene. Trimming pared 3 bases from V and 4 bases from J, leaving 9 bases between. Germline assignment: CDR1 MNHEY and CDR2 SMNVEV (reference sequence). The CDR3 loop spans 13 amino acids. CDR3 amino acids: CASSFGPLETQYF. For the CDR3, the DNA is TGTGCCAGCAGTTTCGGTCCCTTAGAGACCCAGTACTTC.

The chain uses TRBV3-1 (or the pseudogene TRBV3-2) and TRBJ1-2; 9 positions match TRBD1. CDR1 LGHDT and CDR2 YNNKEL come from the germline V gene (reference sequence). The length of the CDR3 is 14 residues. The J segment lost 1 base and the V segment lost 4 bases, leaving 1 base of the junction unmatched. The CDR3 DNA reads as TGTGCCAGCAGCCTGGGACAGGGTAACTATGGCTACACCTTC. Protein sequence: CASSLGQGNYGYTF.

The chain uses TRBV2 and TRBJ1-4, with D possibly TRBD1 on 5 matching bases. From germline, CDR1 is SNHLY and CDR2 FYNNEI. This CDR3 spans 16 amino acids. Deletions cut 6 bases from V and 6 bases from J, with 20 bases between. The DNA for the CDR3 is TGTGCCAGCAGACCTTTCCGACAGTCTGCGTATGAAAAACTGTTTTTT. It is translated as CASRPFRQSAYEKLFF. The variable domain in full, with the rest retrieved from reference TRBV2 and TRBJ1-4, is EPEVTQTPSHQVTQMGQEVILRCVPISNHLYFYWYRQILGQKVEFLVSFYNNEISEKSEIFDDQFSVERPDGSNFTLKIRSTKLEDSAMYFCASRPFRQSAYEKLFFGSGTQLSVL.

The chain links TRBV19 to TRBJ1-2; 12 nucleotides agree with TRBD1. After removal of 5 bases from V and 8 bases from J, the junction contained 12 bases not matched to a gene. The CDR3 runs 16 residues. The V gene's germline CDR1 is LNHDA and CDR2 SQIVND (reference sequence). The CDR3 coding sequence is TGTGCCAGTAGTGTCGGGACAGGGGGCGCAAGGGGCGGCTACACCTTC. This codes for CASSVGTGGARGGYTF.

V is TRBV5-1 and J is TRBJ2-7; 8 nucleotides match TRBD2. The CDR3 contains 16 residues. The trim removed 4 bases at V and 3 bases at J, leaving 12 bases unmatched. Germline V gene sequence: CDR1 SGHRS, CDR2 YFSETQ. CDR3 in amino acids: CASSLSGSHGNYEQYF. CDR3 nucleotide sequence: TGCGCCAGCAGCCTAAGCGGGAGTCATGGTAACTACGAGCAGTACTTC.

In DNA form, the CDR3 reads TGTGCCAGCAGTCCCTTTTGGGCGGGAGACAACGAGCAGTACTTC. This gives the protein CASSPFWAGDNEQYF. V gene TRBV25-1 combines with J gene TRBJ2-7; 7 nucleotides match TRBD2. CDR1 is MGHDK and CDR2 is SYGVNS in the germline V gene. The V gene end was trimmed by 5 bases and the J gene end by 5 bases; junction bases not matched to a gene: 12. This CDR3 comprises 15 residues.

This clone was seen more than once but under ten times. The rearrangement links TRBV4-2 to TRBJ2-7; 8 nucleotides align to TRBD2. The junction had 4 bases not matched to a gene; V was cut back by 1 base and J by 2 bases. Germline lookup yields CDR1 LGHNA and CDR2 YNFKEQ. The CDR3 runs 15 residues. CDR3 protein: CASSQVGGGPYEQYF. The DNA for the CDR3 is TGTGCCAGCAGCCAAGTGGGCGGGGGGCCCTACGAGCAGTACTTC.

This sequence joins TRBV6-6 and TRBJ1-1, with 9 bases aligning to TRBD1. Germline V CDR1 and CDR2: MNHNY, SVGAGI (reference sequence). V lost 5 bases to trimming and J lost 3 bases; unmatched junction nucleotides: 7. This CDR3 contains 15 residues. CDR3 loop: CASSESRDRDTEAFF. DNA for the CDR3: TGTGCCAGCAGTGAGTCCCGGGACAGGGACACTGAAGCTTTCTTT.

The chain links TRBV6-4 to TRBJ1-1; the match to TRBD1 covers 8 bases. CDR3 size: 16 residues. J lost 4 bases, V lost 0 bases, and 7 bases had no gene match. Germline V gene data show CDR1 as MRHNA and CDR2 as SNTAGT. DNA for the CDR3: TGTGCCAGCAGTGACTCGGCCGGGACAGGCCTCACTGAAGCTTTCTTT. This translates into CASSDSAGTGLTEAFF.

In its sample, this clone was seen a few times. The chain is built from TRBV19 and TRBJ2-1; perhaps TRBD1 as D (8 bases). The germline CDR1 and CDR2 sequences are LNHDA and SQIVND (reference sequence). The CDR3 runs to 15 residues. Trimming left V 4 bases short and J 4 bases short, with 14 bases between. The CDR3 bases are TGTGCCAGTAGTAAGGACAGGGACTATTACAATGAGCAGTTCTTC. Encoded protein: CASSKDRDYYNEQFF.

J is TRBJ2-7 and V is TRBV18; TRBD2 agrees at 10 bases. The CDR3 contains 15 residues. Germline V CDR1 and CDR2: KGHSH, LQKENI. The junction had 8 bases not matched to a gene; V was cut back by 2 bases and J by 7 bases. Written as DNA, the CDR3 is TGTGCCAGCTCACCAGGGGCTAGCGGGAGAGGGGAGCAGTACTTC. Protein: CASSPGASGRGEQYF.

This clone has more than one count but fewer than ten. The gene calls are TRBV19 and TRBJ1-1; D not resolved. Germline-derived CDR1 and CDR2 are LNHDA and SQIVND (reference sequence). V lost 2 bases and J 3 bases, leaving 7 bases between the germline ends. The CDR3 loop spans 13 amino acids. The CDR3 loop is CASSIRGYTEAFF. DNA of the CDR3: TGTGCCAGTAGTATACGCGGGTACACTGAAGCTTTCTTT.

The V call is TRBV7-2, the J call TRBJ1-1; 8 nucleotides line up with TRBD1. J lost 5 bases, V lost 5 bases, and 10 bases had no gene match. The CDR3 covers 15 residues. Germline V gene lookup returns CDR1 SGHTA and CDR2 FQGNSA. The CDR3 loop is CASSPTRQGNTEAFF. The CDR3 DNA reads TGTGCCAGCAGCCCTACCAGACAGGGGAATACTGAAGCTTTCTTT.

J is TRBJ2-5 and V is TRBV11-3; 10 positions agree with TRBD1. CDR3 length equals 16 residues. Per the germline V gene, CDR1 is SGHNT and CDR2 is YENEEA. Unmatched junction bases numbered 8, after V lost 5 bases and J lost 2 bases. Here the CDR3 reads CASSRDRGSGQETQYF. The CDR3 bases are TGTGCCAGCAGCCGGGACAGGGGTTCGGGGCAAGAGACCCAGTACTTC.